A single sample is the source of the 17 T cell receptor beta chains below, sequenced in a study of cytomegalovirus exposure and HLA in healthy donors. It was with 60 Vbeta and 13 Jbeta primers that the PCR ran. Measured with immunoSEQ multiplex PCR; TCRdb has only the in-frame clones, and not every one. The table includes about 140,000 clones, 82% detected once. Material: PBMCs. Receptor source: a man between 18 and 35 years old in good health and CMV-seropositive.

This rearrangement joins TRBV7-8 to TRBJ1-5; 7 nucleotides line up with TRBD1. Germline V gene lookup returns CDR1 SGHVS and CDR2 FQNEAQ. CDR3 length: 15 amino acids. V was pared by 5 bases and J by 2 bases, with 6 bases of the junction left unmatched. CDR3 bases: TGTGCCAGCAGCCTGTATGGACAGGGCAATCAGCCCCAGCATTTT. Protein product: CASSLYGQGNQPQHF.

V usage is TRBV9 and J usage is TRBJ1-2; TRBD1 matches 10 bases. Germline V lookup: CDR1 SGDLS, CDR2 YYNGEE. With V trimmed by 3 bases and J by 7 bases, 6 bases remained unmatched. This CDR3 region has 14 residues. Here the CDR3 DNA reads TGTGCCAGCAGCGCAGGACAGGGGGTAGGTGGCTACACCTTC. It translates to CASSAGQGVGGYTF.

This chain connects TRBV28 to TRBJ2-2; D is unresolved. CDR1 MDHEN and CDR2 SYDVKM come from the germline V gene. V lost 5 bases to trimming and J lost 3 bases, with 4 bases between them. The CDR3 loop spans 12 amino acids. The CDR3 sequence: CASSLDTGELFF. Here the CDR3 DNA reads TGTGCCAGCAGTCTTGACACCGGGGAGCTGTTTTTT.

This clone was found a few times. CDR3 protein: CASTLISTDTQYF. The CDR3 DNA reads as TGTGCCAGCACCCTAATTAGCACAGATACGCAGTATTTT. This chain links TRBV28 with TRBJ2-3; no reliable D call. Trimming removed 7 bases from V and 0 bases from J, with 8 bases in between. Germline V gene sequence: CDR1 MDHEN, CDR2 SYDVKM. The CDR3 totals 13 residues.

J is TRBJ1-4 and V is TRBV7-9; D ambiguous. The CDR3 is made up of 16 amino acids. Between the trimmed V and J ends, which lost 5 bases and 3 bases, there was a span of 16 bases. From germline, CDR1 is SEHNR and CDR2 FQNEAQ (reference sequence). In nucleotides, the CDR3 is TGTGCCAGCAGCATGGAGAAGACCGGATCTAATGAAAAACTGTTTTTT. This sequence encodes CASSMEKTGSNEKLFF.

J is TRBJ2-5 and V is TRBV9; 9 nucleotides match TRBD2. From germline, CDR1 is SGDLS and CDR2 YYNGEE. V shed 4 bases, J shed 5 bases, and the junction held 6 bases outside the gene matches. The CDR3 covers 14 residues. The DNA of the CDR3 is TGTGCCAGCAGCCCTAGCGGGGAGGGGGAGACCCAGTACTTC. Protein sequence: CASSPSGEGETQYF. Complete variable domain (other parts from reference TRBV9 and TRBJ2-5): DSGVTQTPKHLITATGQRVTLRCSPRSGDLSVYWYQQSLDQGLQFLIQYYNGEERAKGNILERFSAQQFPDLHSELNLSSLELGDSALYFCASSPSGEGETQYFGPGTRLLVL.

This chain uses TRBV29-1 with TRBJ2-5; 7 bases line up with TRBD1. Germline CDR1 reads SQVTM; CDR2 reads ANQGSEA. The length of the CDR3 is 12 residues. With 4 bases clipped from V and 1 base from J, the junction kept 0 bases outside the gene matches. The CDR3 loop reads CSVAGGQETQYF. The CDR3 region has the DNA TGCAGCGTTGCAGGGGGCCAAGAGACCCAGTACTTC.

This chain links TRBV5-1 with TRBJ2-1; 12 nucleotides match TRBD2. From germline, CDR1 is SGHRS and CDR2 YFSETQ. There are 16 residues in the CDR3. Unmatched junction bases numbered 7, after V lost 3 bases and J lost 6 bases. The CDR3 sequence is CASSSTLAGGPNEQFF. The CDR3 region has the DNA TGCGCCAGCAGCTCGACACTAGCGGGAGGACCCAATGAGCAGTTCTTC.

The chain links TRBV6-6 to TRBJ1-3, with 7 positions matching TRBD1. Germline loops: CDR1 MNHNY, CDR2 SVGAGI (reference sequence). This CDR3 has 16 residues. V shed 1 base and J 4 bases; nucleotides not matched to a gene: 7. The CDR3 DNA reads TGTGCCAGCAGTTACTTGAAAGGGGGCTCGGGAAACACCATATATTTT. This codes for CASSYLKGGSGNTIYF.

The chain employs TRBV4-1 and TRBJ2-1; the match to TRBD2 covers 12 bases. The CDR3 contains 17 residues. Trimming took 3 bases from V and 7 from J; bases not matched to a gene: 10. CDR1 is MGHRA, CDR2 YSYEKL, per germline. CDR3 loop: CASSQTLTSGSVNEQFF. In DNA form, the CDR3 reads TGCGCCAGCAGCCAGACCCTGACTAGCGGGAGTGTGAATGAGCAGTTCTTC.

The chain carries TRBV11-2 and TRBJ2-7, with 9 bases matching TRBD1. The CDR3 runs to 13 residues. V shed 7 bases and J 4 bases; nucleotides not matched to a gene: 5. The germline gives CDR1 SGHAT, CDR2 FQNNGV. CDR3: CASNRDRVYEQYF. CDR3 nucleotides: TGTGCCAGCAACCGGGACAGGGTGTACGAGCAGTACTTC.

This clone has just a few counts. CDR3 amino acids: CAISGTLSDREHYEQYF. CDR3 in DNA: TGTGCCATCAGTGGCACCCTCTCGGACAGAGAACACTACGAGCAGTACTTC. V is TRBV10-3 and J is TRBJ2-7; D might be TRBD1 (6 bases). CDR3 size: 17 residues. CDR1 is ENHRY, CDR2 SYGVKD, per germline. Trimming left V 4 bases short and J 3 bases short, with 22 bases between.

The V call is TRBV6-1, the J call TRBJ1-5; D ambiguous. The V gene's germline CDR1 is MNHNS and CDR2 SASEGT. Trimming shortened V by 3 bases and J by 0 bases, and 15 bases separated the two germline ends. The CDR3 is 17 residues long. CDR3 DNA: TGTGCCAGCAGTGACAGAATAACACCTTATAGCAATCAGCCCCAGCATTTT. Its protein product is CASSDRITPYSNQPQHF.

The gene calls are TRBV1 and TRBJ2-2; TRBD2, the table's D call, was not compared with the DNA. TRBV1 is tagged as a pseudogene. The CDR3 length is 17 residues. The CDR3 region has the DNA TGCACCAGCAGCGGTCCGGGACCAAGCGGGGTTACCGGGGAGCTGTTTTTT. This gives the protein CTSSGPGPSGVTGELFF.

This clone was detected only a few times. This chain connects TRBV27 to TRBJ1-5; no definite D call. Germline loops: CDR1 MNHEY, CDR2 SMNVEV (reference sequence). Trimming pared 4 bases from V and 4 bases from J, leaving 8 bases between. The CDR3 loop spans 13 amino acids. Here the CDR3 reads CASSSTYNQPQHF. CDR3 coding DNA: TGTGCCAGCAGTTCCACCTATAATCAGCCCCAGCATTTT.

The rearrangement joins TRBV5-1 to TRBJ1-2, with TRBD1 matching over 7 bases. V shed 0 bases and J 5 bases; nucleotides not matched to a gene: 4. This CDR3 spans 14 amino acids. The V gene's germline CDR1 is SGHRS and CDR2 YFSETQ. The CDR3 DNA follows: TGCGCCAGCAGCTTGGCAGGGGGTGGATATGGCTACACCTTC. It encodes CASSLAGGGYGYTF.

Points on this clone: One end of the junction is discordant with germline, which a read error may explain. V and J are TRBV28 and TRBJ1-4, with a weak D call TRBD1 (6 bases). The CDR3 has 12 amino acids. Germline V lookup: CDR1 MDHEN, CDR2 SYDVKM. The CDR3 region has the DNA TGTGCCAGCAACGAAGGGGGGGGGAAGCCGCTCTTT. This translates into CASNEGGGKPLF.